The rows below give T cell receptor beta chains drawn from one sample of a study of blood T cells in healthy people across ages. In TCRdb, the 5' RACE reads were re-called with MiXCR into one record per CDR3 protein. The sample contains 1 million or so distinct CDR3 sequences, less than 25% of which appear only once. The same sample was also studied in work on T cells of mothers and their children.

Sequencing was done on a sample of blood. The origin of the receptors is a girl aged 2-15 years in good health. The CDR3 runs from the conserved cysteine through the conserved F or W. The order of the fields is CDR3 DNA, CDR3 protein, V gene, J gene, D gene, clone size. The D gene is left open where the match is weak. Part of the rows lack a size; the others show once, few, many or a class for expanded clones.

TGTGCCAGCAGTTACGACCCCACCTACAATGAGCAGTTCTTC	CASSYDPTYNEQFF	TRBV6-6	TRBJ2-1	-	few
TGCGCCAGCAGCCGGGGGGGGTCCCCCAATGAGCAGTTCTTC	CASSRGGSPNEQFF	TRBV4-3	TRBJ2-1	TRBD2	-
TGCAGTGCTGTCCCCGGAACGGGATCCACAGATACGCAGTATTTT	CSAVPGTGSTDTQYF	TRBV20-1	TRBJ2-3	-	few
TGTGCCAGCAGTTTACGAGGGGACGGCAAAAACATTCAGTACTTC	CASSLRGDGKNIQYF	TRBV12-3/TRBV12-4	TRBJ2-4	-	few
TGCAGTGCTAGAGATCCGGGGGTGGCGAACACCGGGGAGCTGTTTTTT	CSARDPGVANTGELFF	TRBV20-1	TRBJ2-2	-	-
TGCAGCGTAAGGACAGAAACTGGGGCCAACGTCCTGACGTTC	CSVRTETGANVLTF	TRBV29-1	TRBJ2-6	-	few
TGCGCCAGCAGCTTGCTCGTCGGCAGGGACAACACTGAAGCTTTCTTT	CASSLLVGRDNTEAFF	TRBV5-1	TRBJ1-1	-	few
TGCAGTGCTGCCTGGGAGGGGCTCAACTATGGCTACACCTTC	CSAAWEGLNYGYTF	TRBV20-1	TRBJ1-2	-	-
TGTGCCAGCAGCTTTCCGGGCATCCTCTTATTCTTC	CASSFPGILLFF	TRBV5-7	TRBJ2-1	-	-
TGTGCCAGCAGTACTATAGCGGGGCTGGACAATGAGCAGTTCTTC	CASSTIAGLDNEQFF	TRBV9	TRBJ2-1	TRBD2	few
TGTGCCAGCAGCTCATCAGGGGGCGGATCAAATACGCAGTATTTT	CASSSSGGGSNTQYF	TRBV7-9	TRBJ2-3	TRBD1	-
TGCAGCGTTGCGTGGGACAGGAGGGTTTCTGGGGCCAACGTCCTGACTTTC	CSVAWDRRVSGANVLTF	TRBV29-1	TRBJ2-6	TRBD1	-
TGTGCCAGCAGCGAGGCAGGGGGAGGTGAAGCTTTCTTT	CASSEAGGGEAFF	TRBV5-6	TRBJ1-1	TRBD1	-
TGTGCCAGCAGCTTAGGGCAGGGGGCCGTTAGGCACCGCTCTGGGGCCAACGTCCTGACTTTC	CASSLGQGAVRHRSGANVLTF	TRBV11-1	TRBJ2-6	TRBD1	-
TGTGCCAGCAGCCGCTTGGGCGGGAGCACCACAGATACGCAGTATTTT	CASSRLGGSTTDTQYF	TRBV14	TRBJ2-3	TRBD2	once
TGCGCCAGCAGCCAAGTAATCAACGGAAACACTGAAGCTTTCTTT	CASSQVINGNTEAFF	TRBV4-3	TRBJ1-1	-	-
TGTGCCAGCAGCCCTCGGACAGGGTTAGAAGAGACCCAGTACTTC	CASSPRTGLEETQYF	TRBV7-8	TRBJ2-5	TRBD1	-
TGTGCCAGCAGTTCATCCGGGACTAGCGGGAGCGGCCACAATGAGCAGTTCTTC	CASSSSGTSGSGHNEQFF	TRBV7-2	TRBJ2-1	TRBD2	-
TGTGCCAGCAGCTTAGAGGTTTTGAACACTGAAGCTTTCTTT	CASSLEVLNTEAFF	TRBV7-9	TRBJ1-1	-	few
TGCAGTGCTAGGACTAGCGGGAGATTCCAAGAGACCCAGTACTTC	CSARTSGRFQETQYF	TRBV20-1	TRBJ2-5	TRBD2	few